Many counts were recorded for the clone carrying this T cell receptor beta chain. Its antigen is undetermined. A quantitative 5'-RACE method, one with molecular barcodes, was used to make TCR beta libraries. Via MiXCR, TCRdb re-called the 5' RACE reads, giving one row per CDR3 protein. The sample holds approximately 180,000 distinct CDR3 sequences, about 18% seen once. This record comes from a study of CD8 T cells in ankylosing spondylitis. General study points: Ankylosing spondylitis blood appeared to be characterized by a TCR beta motif of roughly eight highly homologous variants. Clones linked to disease, bearing a CD8+ phenotype, were relatively rare in peripheral blood.

In germline, CDR1 is DFQATT, CDR2 SNEGSKA (reference sequence). This CDR3 has 12 residues. Trimming shortened V by 1 base and J by 6 bases, and 6 bases separated the two germline ends. This TCR came from a male donor between 5 and 29 years old with ankylosing spondylitis or in good health (not recorded which). The sample comprised blood, either unsorted or a sorted T cell fraction (not recorded which). V gene TRBV20-1 combines with J gene TRBJ2-2; D remains ambiguous. DNA for the CDR3: TGCAGTGCTAGAGGCTTGGCCGGGGAGCTGTTTTTT. Residues: CSARGLAGELFF.